Following are 16 T cell receptor beta chains from one sample sequenced in a study of shared clonotypes between healthy human individuals. The repertoire was sequenced with immunoSEQ multiplex PCR; TCRdb's copy has only in-frame clones and lacks some. The sample contains 70,000 to 95,000 clones, about 64% of which appear only once. The sequencing input was memory CD8+ T cells sorted from blood. Described subset: CD45RO+ cells pooled with CCR7-negative TemRA cells. The receptor source for this set is a man younger than 40 in good health.

This clone was recorded only once. This chain joins TRBV27 and TRBJ2-6; TRBD2 agrees at 10 bases. This CDR3 has 18 amino acids. Germline V CDR1 and CDR2: MNHEY, SMNVEV (reference sequence). V shed 4 bases and J 0 bases; nucleotides not matched to a gene: 6. Here the CDR3 reads CASSSKTSGLSGANVLTF. The CDR3 DNA sequence: TGTGCCAGCAGTTCAAAGACTAGCGGGCTCTCTGGGGCCAACGTCCTGACTTTC. Looking up the rest from reference TRBV27 and TRBJ2-6 gives the full variable domain: EAQVTQNPRYLITVTGKKLTVTCSQNMNHEYMSWYRQDPGLGLRQIYYSMNVEVTDKGDVPEGYKVSRKEKRNFPLILESPSPNQTSLYFCASSSKTSGLSGANVLTFGAGSRLTVL.

The chain couples TRBV28 to TRBJ2-2; 9 bases agree with TRBD1. This CDR3 spans 16 amino acids. V dropped 7 bases and J dropped 4; count of bases not matched to a gene: 10. Germline V gene sequence: CDR1 MDHEN, CDR2 SYDVKM. The CDR3 bases are TGTGCCAGCATAAAGGGCGGGACAGGGTTCACCGGGGAGCTGTTTTTT. The encoded protein is CASIKGGTGFTGELFF.

The chain combines TRBV6-1 with TRBJ2-1, with 9 positions matching TRBD2. Germline assignment: CDR1 MNHNS and CDR2 SASEGT. Trimming at V came to 3 bases and at J to 0 bases, leaving 9 bases not matched to a gene. CDR3 length equals 18 residues. CDR3 bases: TGTGCCAGCAGTGAGGCGGGAGGGGCGCTAAGCTCCTACAATGAGCAGTTCTTC. Translation gives CASSEAGGALSSYNEQFF.

Comments on this clone: The missing conserved phenylalanine or tryptophan at the end of this CDR3 makes a read error likely. Because the CDR3's place on the DNA is in doubt, the DNA is left out and the CDR3 is given as listed by TCRdb. This chain connects TRBV5-3 to TRBJ2-7; TRBD1, as called in the table, went unchecked against the DNA. TRBV5-3 is assigned to the ORF class and has an uncertain function. With termini counted, the CDR3 has 12 amino acids. CDR3 in amino acids: CARSPQRGPDRL.

The chain employs TRBV7-6 and TRBJ2-5; D perhaps matches TRBD1 (6 bases). This CDR3 is 16 amino acids long. The ends were cut back, 2 bases at V and 5 bases at J, with 18 bases in the middle. Germline V gives CDR1 SGHVS, CDR2 FNYEAQ. Here the CDR3 DNA reads TGTGCCAGCAGCTTAAGGGGACAACTGTTCTGGGAGACCCAGTACTTC. It yields the protein CASSLRGQLFWETQYF. The full variable domain, in which reference TRBV7-6 and TRBJ2-5 provide the parts outside the CDR3, is GAGVSQSPRYKVTKRGQDVALRCDPISGHVSLYWYRQALGQGPEFLTYFNYEAQQDKSGLPNDRFSAERPEGSISTLTIQRTEQRDSAMYRCASSLRGQLFWETQYFGPGTRLLVL.

This clone was seen more than once but under ten times. V usage is TRBV2 and J usage is TRBJ2-3, with D perhaps TRBD2 (5 bases). The CDR3 loop spans 14 amino acids. The V and J ends lost 8 bases and 0 bases respectively, with 12 bases between them. CDR1 and CDR2 (germline): SNHLY, FYNNEI. The CDR3 is CASGRPTSTDTQYF. DNA of the CDR3: TGTGCCAGCGGGAGACCTACTAGCACAGATACGCAGTATTTT. The variable domain in full, with the rest retrieved from reference TRBV2 and TRBJ2-3, is EPEVTQTPSHQVTQMGQEVILRCVPISNHLYFYWYRQILGQKVEFLVSFYNNEISEKSEIFDDQFSVERPDGSNFTLKIRSTKLEDSAMYFCASGRPTSTDTQYFGPGTRLTVL.

The rearrangement links TRBV9 to TRBJ1-1; no firm D call. The CDR3 is 15 amino acids. Germline V gives CDR1 SGDLS, CDR2 YYNGEE. Trimming took off 1 base at V and 4 bases at J, with 14 bases between the two ends. The CDR3 protein is CASSVLGKLGTEAFF. The CDR3 DNA is TGTGCCAGCAGCGTATTGGGTAAACTGGGCACTGAAGCTTTCTTT.

V and J are TRBV11-1 and TRBJ2-7; no firm D call. The germline CDR1 and CDR2 sequences are SGHAT and FQDESV (reference sequence). This CDR3 spans 14 amino acids. Trimming took off 2 bases at V and 0 bases at J, with 8 bases between the two ends. In DNA, the CDR3 is TGTGCCAGCAGCTTACTAGGCTACTCCTACGAGCAGTACTTC. Protein: CASSLLGYSYEQYF.

V is TRBV5-1 and J is TRBJ2-1; 16 bases agree with TRBD2. The V and J ends lost 0 bases and 5 bases, in that order; junction bases with no gene match: 5. CDR3 length: 18 amino acids. Germline V CDR1 and CDR2: SGHRS, YFSETQ. This CDR3 is CASSLEGLAGGTDNEQFF. CDR3 DNA sequence: TGCGCCAGCAGCTTGGAGGGACTAGCGGGAGGGACCGACAATGAGCAGTTCTTC.

V usage is TRBV5-1 and J usage is TRBJ2-7, with 11 bases identical to TRBD1. This CDR3 has 17 residues. The germline V gene has CDR1 SGHRS and CDR2 YFSETQ. V lost 0 bases to trimming and J lost 4 bases; unmatched junction nucleotides: 9. DNA for the CDR3: TGCGCCAGCAGCTTGGGGGGGCCCCGGGACAGGGGGTACGAGCAGTACTTC. Translating gives CASSLGGPRDRGYEQYF.

This chain connects TRBV28 to TRBJ2-7; D unresolved. CDR3 length: 12 residues. The V end was cut by 4 bases, the J end by 2 bases, with 6 bases between. The germline CDR1 and CDR2 sequences are MDHEN and SYDVKM. CDR3: CASSSETYEQYF. Written as DNA, the CDR3 is TGTGCCAGCAGTTCGGAGACCTACGAGCAGTACTTC.

Only a few counts were recorded for this clone. This sequence joins TRBV5-1 and TRBJ2-7; 10 nucleotides align to TRBD1. The CDR3 has 18 residues. The J segment lost 1 base and the V segment lost 1 base, leaving 11 bases of the junction unmatched. CDR1 and CDR2 (germline): SGHRS, YFSETQ. The CDR3, as DNA: TGCGCCAGCAGCTTGCGGGAGACAGGGGGCAATTTTTCCTACGAGCAGTACTTC. It yields the protein CASSLRETGGNFSYEQYF.

This clone has a handful of counts. V usage is TRBV10-1 and J usage is TRBJ2-2, with TRBD2 as a possible D gene (6 bases). V gave up 6 bases and J gave up 0 bases, with 11 bases separating them. Germline V gene lookup returns CDR1 WNHNN and CDR2 SYGVQD (reference sequence). The CDR3 covers 15 residues. CDR3 residues: CASSRDLANTGELFF. CDR3 DNA sequence: TGCGCCAGCAGCCGGGACTTAGCGAACACCGGGGAGCTGTTTTTT.

The rearrangement links TRBV11-2 to TRBJ2-1; 7 positions match TRBD2. After removal of 2 bases from V and 5 bases from J, the junction contained 12 bases not matched to a gene. Germline-derived CDR1 and CDR2 are SGHAT and FQNNGV. This CDR3 has 17 amino acids. The CDR3 bases are TGTGCCAGCAGCTTATTAGTAGGAGCGGGGATTAACAATGAGCAGTTCTTC. Residues: CASSLLVGAGINNEQFF.

This sequence joins TRBV28 and TRBJ2-7; weak D call: TRBD2 (6 bases). This CDR3 is 13 amino acids long. Germline values: CDR1 MDHEN, CDR2 SYDVKM. Trimming shortened V by 5 bases and J by 6 bases, and 14 bases separated the two germline ends. The CDR3 sequence: CASSPGLGFEQYF. CDR3 DNA sequence: TGTGCCAGCAGTCCGGGACTCGGATTCGAGCAGTACTTC.

CDR3 residues: CASSPEVVADNEQFF. CDR3 sequence (DNA): TGTGCCAGCAGCCCAGAGGTGGTGGCTGACAATGAGCAGTTCTTC. This rearrangement joins TRBV11-1 to TRBJ2-1; D unclear. V shed 5 bases and J shed 5 bases, with 16 bases lying between them. The CDR3 totals 15 residues. From germline, CDR1 is SGHAT and CDR2 FQDESV (reference sequence).